This entry concerns a single TCR beta chain. This clone turned up a few times. What antigen it recognizes has not been identified. Base qualities were left out, and no much larger clone turns up one base away. This entry belongs to a study of beta chain features in type 1 diabetes (dated by TCRdb to between 2018 and 2020). About the study as a whole: Mean age, gender distribution, total cell number and subset yield were not different between patients and healthy donors. Across all samples, fewer than 110,000,000 sorted cells were examined, and cell number per subset correlated strongly with RNA yield. Whereas all 30 or so donors provided naive and central memory subsets, regulatory and stem cell-like memory subsets were isolated from just 8 patients and roughly eight healthy donors. The study compared TCRB repertoires of sorted circulating CD4+ T cell subsets between recently diagnosed type 1 diabetes patients and matched healthy donors.

The High Capacity cDNA Reverse Transcription Kit was used to reverse transcribe all of the isolated RNA, meaning that expressed TCRB transcripts were what got sequenced. Deep immunoSEQ sequencing was applied to naive, central memory and regulatory T cell samples, giving an average of about 3.8 million total reads per sample. Sorted cells were lysed in RLT buffer and RNA was extracted with DNase-treated RNeasy Micro or Mini kits, depending on cell number. Each cell subset was processed separately to prevent cross-contamination, with patient and healthy donor samples processed together. The immunoSEQ multiplex PCR was used to amplify TCRB sequences from cDNA, generating 87-bp fragments that spanned the CDR3 region. Sequencing of the amplicons was performed on the Illumina HiSeq platform. Concerning the study's data processing: Synthetic template baselines were used to correct PCR bias computationally, reads within Hamming distance 2 were collapsed together, and singletons that could not be merged were discarded. Reads were aligned against IMGT so that V, D and J genes, CDR3 length and insertions or deletions at six rearrangement sites could be assigned. Within each subset, clonotype counts were normalized to sorted cell number, after which true diversity and Gini coefficients were computed with the tcR R package. Repertoire sharing was quantified using the overlap coefficient calculated on TCRB nucleotide sequences. Held by TCRdb, this immuneACCESS table contains in-frame sequences only and omits some clones. Under half of the omission traces to an unresolved V gene where checked; the cause of the rest is unknown. That table furnishes V, J and clone size, whereas the DNA furnished D and trimming. The sample includes 150,000 to 190,000 clones, with about 8.1% observed a single time. The ten largest clones represent 0.65% of the sample.

Each donor gave one peripheral blood draw, roughly 0.11 L on average, collected into heparinised tubes. A BD FACSAria II and a panel including CD45RO, CCR7, CD25, CD127, CD95 and CD27 were used to sort naive, central memory, regulatory and stem cell-like memory CD4+ T cells. A purity above 95% was achieved for all sorted populations. PBMCs were isolated immediately by Lymphoprep density gradient centrifugation and stained directly without culture. To minimize batch effects, samples were stained and sorted in pairs, one healthy donor with one patient per experiment. Findings and caveats that apply to the study as a whole: In all four CD4+ subsets, TCRB CDR3 length was moderately but significantly shorter in type 1 diabetes patients. PCR might favor shorter templates, but patient and control samples were amplified and corrected together, so any skew would affect both groups equally. Because the HLA sub-analyses included only small numbers of individuals, any influence of HLA type on TCRB rearrangement was left unresolved. Sequencing cDNA rather than genomic DNA could over-represent highly expressing activated cells, although activation and CD3 levels did not differ between groups. At VDJ recombination sites, type 1 diabetes patients had fewer insertions and more deleted nucleotides, which implies abnormalities in thymic rearrangement. Naive, central memory and regulatory TCRB repertoires appeared to be more alike among patients than among healthy donors.

From cysteine to phenylalanine, the CDR3 is 15 amino acids long. Only CDR3 DNA remains: 45 bases, in frame from the first base. Germline trimming amounts to 2 bases on V and 4 bases on J, with 3 as the count of junction bases outside the gene matches. The germline V gene (reference sequence) gives CDR1 as LNHNV and CDR2 as YYDKDF. The sequence was collected from a man aged 18 to 29 in good health. The chain was built from TRBV15 and TRBJ2-3; TRBD1 agrees with 10 junctional bases. The source material was central memory CD4+ T cells from blood. The sequenced DNA is TGTGCCACCAGCAGATGGACAGGGGGACCAGATACGCAGTATTTT. Its translation reads: CATSRWTGGPDTQYF. Joined to the reference TRBV15 and TRBJ2-3 proteins, this CDR3 gives the full variable domain: DAMVIQNPRYQVTQFGKPVTLSCSQTLNHNVMYWYQQKSSQAPKLLFHYYDKDFNNEADTPDNFQSRRPNTSFCFLDIRSPGLGDTAMYLCATSRWTGGPDTQYFGPGTRLTVL.